The rows below give T cell receptor beta chains drawn from one sample of a study of T cells in Graves' hyperthyroidism and ophthalmopathy. TCRdb reprocessed the multiplex PCR reads with MiXCR, giving one entry per CDR3 protein. The sample includes some 510,000 distinct CDR3 sequences, about 20% of them seen just once. The specimen sequenced was blood. The origin of the receptors is a man younger than 35 with Graves' hyperthyroidism. The CDR3 runs from the conserved cysteine through the conserved F or W. The D gene is left open where the match is weak. The size entry is marked missing in some rows and otherwise reads once, few, many or a size class.

TRBD1 TRBJ1-5 many TRBV6-1 CASDKGQGSNQPQHF TGTGCCAGCGACAAGGGACAGGGGAGCAATCAGCCCCAGCATTTT
- TRBJ2-5 - TRBV28 CASSLSPYHLRGETQYF TGTGCCAGCAGTTTATCCCCTTACCACCTCAGGGGAGAGACCCAGTACTTC
TRBD1 TRBJ2-5 many TRBV6-1 CASTNPARGHGTQYF TGTGCCAGCACCAACCCGGCCAGGGGGCACGGGACCCAGTACTTC
TRBD1 TRBJ1-2 many TRBV19 CASSMEGQGIYGYTF TGTGCCAGTAGTATGGAGGGACAGGGAATCTATGGCTACACCTTC
TRBD1 TRBJ2-2 - TRBV6-5 CASSYTGDTGELFF TGTGCCAGCAGCTACACAGGGGACACCGGGGAGCTGTTTTTT
- TRBJ1-2 - TRBV19 CASSYTGTTNYGYTF TGTGCCAGTAGTTACACCGGGACTACTAACTATGGCTACACCTTC
- TRBJ1-1 many TRBV7-2 CASSLAVRPNTEAFF TGTGCCAGCAGCTTAGCGGTACGACCGAACACTGAAGCTTTCTTT
- TRBJ1-1 many TRBV19 CASSIDGTTEAFF TGTGCCAGTAGTATAGATGGGACAACTGAAGCTTTCTTT
TRBD1 TRBJ1-1 - TRBV29-1 CSTGAYTEAFF TGCAGCACAGGGGCGTACACTGAAGCTTTCTTT
- TRBJ1-1 - TRBV7-9 CASSSPRQKPEAFF TGTGCCAGCAGCAGCCCTAGGCAGAAACCAGAAGCTTTCTTT
- TRBJ1-1 - TRBV7-2 CASRTAVNTEAFF TGTGCCAGCCGGACTGCTGTGAACACTGAAGCTTTCTTT
- TRBJ2-7 many TRBV2 CASSKIGLGEQYF TGTGCCAGCAGTAAGATAGGCCTCGGCGAGCAGTACTTC
- TRBJ1-1 few TRBV5-1 CASSLYGGRGTEAFF TGCGCCAGCAGCTTGTACGGGGGCCGGGGCACTGAAGCTTTCTTT
TRBD1 TRBJ1-2 many TRBV6-2/TRBV6-3 CASSYTPGQPYGYTF TGTGCCAGCAGTTACACACCGGGACAGCCTTATGGCTACACCTTC
- TRBJ2-7 few TRBV18 CASSPAGLPNEQYF TGTGCCAGCTCACCAGCGGGACTCCCCAACGAGCAGTACTTC
TRBD1 TRBJ2-4 many TRBV29-1 CSVEGTGGKNIQYF TGCAGCGTTGAGGGGACAGGGGGCAAAAACATTCAGTACTTC
- TRBJ2-7 - TRBV30 CAWSTTEGVYEQYF TGTGCCTGGAGTACAACAGAGGGTGTTTACGAGCAGTACTTC
- TRBJ1-2 many TRBV6-1 CASSAQGYTF TGTGCCAGCAGTGCACAGGGCTACACCTTC
- TRBJ2-2 - TRBV11-2 CASSLGGVSGRELFF TGTGCCAGCAGCTTAGGCGGTGTTAGTGGAAGGGAGCTGTTTTTT
- TRBJ2-5 few TRBV11-1 CASSLPVGGQETQYF TGTGCCAGCAGCCTCCCCGTGGGGGGCCAAGAGACCCAGTACTTC
TRBD1 TRBJ2-7 many TRBV11-1 CASFPQGAQGSYEQYF TGTGCCAGCTTTCCACAGGGGGCGCAGGGGTCCTACGAGCAGTACTTC
- TRBJ1-1 - TRBV28 CASSPGGLANTEAFF TGTGCCAGCAGTCCTGGAGGGTTGGCGAACACTGAAGCTTTCTTT
- TRBJ1-3 - TRBV2 CASSGSSSGNTIYF TGTGCCAGCAGCGGAAGTTCCTCTGGAAACACCATATATTTT
- TRBJ1-2 - TRBV10-3 CAVSSGTYGYTF TGTGCCGTGTCGAGTGGGACCTATGGCTACACCTTC
- TRBJ2-7 - TRBV28 CASSFVSGKTLDSYEQYF TGTGCCAGCAGTTTCGTATCGGGAAAGACTCTAGACTCCTACGAGCAGTACTTC
- TRBJ2-7 many TRBV15 CATSLQQSYEQYF TGTGCCACCAGCCTTCAACAGAGCTACGAGCAGTACTTC
- TRBJ2-7 many TRBV6-5 CASSYDRDLYEQHF TGTGCCAGCAGTTACGACAGAGACCTCTACGAGCAGCACTTC
TRBD1 TRBJ2-7 many TRBV6-1 CASSGKTIRTGFYEQYF TGTGCCAGCAGTGGAAAGACCATACGGACAGGGTTCTACGAGCAGTACTTC
- TRBJ1-1 - TRBV12-3/TRBV12-4 CASRGRGDAEAFF TGTGCCAGCAGGGGGCGGGGAGATGCTGAAGCTTTCTTT